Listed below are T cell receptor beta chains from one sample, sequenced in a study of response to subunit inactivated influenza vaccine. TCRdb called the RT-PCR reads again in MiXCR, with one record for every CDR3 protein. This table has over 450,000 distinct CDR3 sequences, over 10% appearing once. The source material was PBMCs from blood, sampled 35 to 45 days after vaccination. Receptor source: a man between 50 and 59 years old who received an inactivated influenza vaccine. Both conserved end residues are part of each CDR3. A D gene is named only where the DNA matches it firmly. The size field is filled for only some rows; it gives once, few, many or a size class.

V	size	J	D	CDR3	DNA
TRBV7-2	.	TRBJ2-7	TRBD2	CASSLSRGVYEQYF	TGTGCCAGCAGCTTGTCGCGGGGGGTCTACGAGCAGTACTTC
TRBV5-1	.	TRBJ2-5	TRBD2	CASSPKPGLAGEKETQYF	TGCGCCAGCAGTCCCAAGCCGGGACTAGCGGGGGAGAAAGAGACCCAGTACTTC
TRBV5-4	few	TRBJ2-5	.	CASSGTSGIGETQYF	TGTGCCAGCAGCGGTACCTCCGGGATTGGGGAGACCCAGTACTTC
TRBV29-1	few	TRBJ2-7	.	CSVAGIGTYEQYF	TGCAGCGTTGCGGGCATAGGAACCTACGAGCAGTACTTC
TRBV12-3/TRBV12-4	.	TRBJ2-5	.	CASSDQRSEETQYF	TGTGCCAGCAGTGATCAGCGATCTGAGGAGACCCAGTACTTC
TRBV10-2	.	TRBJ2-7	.	CAISTAYEQYF	TGCGCCATTTCGACAGCCTACGAGCAGTACTTC
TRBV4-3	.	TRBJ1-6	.	CASSQTAESPLHF	TGCGCCAGCAGCCAAACAGCGGAATCACCCCTCCACTTT
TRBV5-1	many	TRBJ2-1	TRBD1	CASSPGTGGGNEQFF	TGCGCCAGCAGCCCCGGGACAGGAGGCGGCAATGAGCAGTTCTTC
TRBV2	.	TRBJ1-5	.	CASMIRGGQPQHF	TGTGCCAGCATGATCAGGGGTGGTCAGCCCCAGCATTTT
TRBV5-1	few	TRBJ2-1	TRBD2	CASSFLAGTYNEQFF	TGCGCCAGCAGCTTCCTAGCGGGGACTTACAATGAGCAGTTCTTC
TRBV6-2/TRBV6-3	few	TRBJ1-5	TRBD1	CASSSGQEISNQPQHF	TGTGCCAGCAGTTCGGGACAGGAAATTAGCAATCAGCCCCAGCATTTT
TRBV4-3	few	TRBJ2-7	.	CASSQDGSYEQYF	TGCGCCAGCAGCCAAGATGGGAGTTACGAGCAGTACTTC
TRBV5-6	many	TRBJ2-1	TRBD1	CASKANGGQGGNEQFF	TGTGCCAGCAAGGCAAACGGGGGACAGGGGGGCAATGAGCAGTTCTTC